These 30 T cell receptor beta chains came from one sample sequenced in a study of blood T cell repertoires in COVID-19. This table comes from immunoSEQ multiplex PCR, and its TCRdb copy is limited to in-frame clones, with some not included. The table shows 180,000 or so clones, with 81% occurring only once. Sequencing was performed on peripheral blood. The receptors were sampled from a woman aged 40 to 55 with COVID-19, enrolled during active disease.

This clone came up once. The V call is TRBV19, the J call TRBJ2-5, with TRBD2 matching 11 bases. Looked up from germline, CDR1 is LNHDA and CDR2 is SQIVND (reference sequence). V lost 4 bases, J lost 5 bases, and 12 bases stayed unmatched. The CDR3 contains 17 residues. Written as DNA, the CDR3 is TGTGCCAGTAGTAAACTAAAGACTAGCGGGATTGTTGAGACCCAGTACTTC. Its translation: CASSKLKTSGIVETQYF.

The chain joins TRBV21-1 to TRBJ1-1; whether TRBD1, the table's D call, matches the DNA was not checked. TRBV21-1 is deemed a pseudogene. The CDR3 length is 14 residues. CDR3 DNA: TGTGCCAGCAGCAAGACAGGGGCGGGCACTGAAGCTTTCTTT. It yields the protein CASSKTGAGTEAFF.

The CDR3: CASSGLSQKPGLAGDEQFF. The CDR3 DNA follows: TGTGCCAGCAGCGGGCTGTCCCAAAAGCCGGGACTAGCTGGGGATGAGCAGTTCTTC. The chain couples TRBV6-2 or TRBV6-3 to TRBJ2-1, with 9 bases that match TRBD2. The CDR3 is 19 amino acids. Looked up from germline, CDR1 is MNHEY and CDR2 is SVGEGT. Trimming took 6 bases from V and 8 from J; bases not matched to a gene: 23.

The chain combines TRBV29-1 with TRBJ2-1, with 8 bases aligning to TRBD2. The CDR3 length is 13 residues. Trimming removed 4 bases from V and 4 bases from J; junction bases left unmatched: 3. CDR1 is SQVTM and CDR2 is ANQGSEA in the germline V gene. The DNA for the CDR3 is TGCAGCGTTGCGGGGGGGCTTTACAATGAGCAGTTCTTC. Its translation: CSVAGGLYNEQFF.

The chain has TRBV7-2 and TRBJ1-4; D is uncertain. Trimming stripped 1 base from V and 5 bases from J, with 11 bases between. The CDR3 loop spans 15 amino acids. Germline V gene sequence: CDR1 SGHTA, CDR2 FQGNSA. The CDR3 coding sequence is TGTGCCAGCAGCTTAGATGGAGGAGACAATGAAAAACTGTTTTTT. Translating gives CASSLDGGDNEKLFF.

J is TRBJ2-2 and V is TRBV11-1; 7 bases line up with TRBD2. Germline V lookup: CDR1 SGHAT, CDR2 FQDESV (reference sequence). With 7 bases clipped from V and 4 bases from J, the junction kept 9 bases outside the gene matches. This CDR3 has 15 residues. The chain's CDR3 is CASNPRTRSTGELFF. CDR3 in DNA: TGTGCCAGCAACCCGAGGACTAGGTCCACCGGGGAGCTGTTTTTT.

The chain uses TRBV15 and TRBJ1-1; the D gene is possibly TRBD1 (5 bases). V gave up 3 bases and J gave up 10 bases, with 18 bases separating them. CDR1 and CDR2 (germline): LNHNV, YYDKDF (reference sequence). The CDR3 loop spans 14 amino acids. The CDR3 DNA reads as TGTGCCACCAGCAGTGGTTGGGGCGAGGTCGGAGCTTTCTTT. It yields the protein CATSSGWGEVGAFF.

This rearrangement joins TRBV24-1 to TRBJ2-1, with D maybe TRBD1 (5 bases). V was cut by 11 bases and J by 5 bases, with 18 bases left in between. CDR3 length: 14 residues. Germline CDR1 is KGHDR and CDR2 is SFDVKD. The CDR3 DNA follows: TGTGCCATAACTTCAGGGATAGGAGACAATGAGCAGTTCTTC. This gives the protein CAITSGIGDNEQFF.

This sequence joins TRBV11-3 and TRBJ2-1, with D possibly matching TRBD1 (6 bases). There are 14 residues in the CDR3. The V end was cut by 5 bases, the J end by 8 bases, with 16 bases between. Germline V gives CDR1 SGHNT, CDR2 YENEEA. As DNA, the CDR3 is TGTGCCAGCAGCCACCCCGACAGGAGACATGAGCAGTTCTTC. Translation: CASSHPDRRHEQFF.

The chain has TRBV11-3 and TRBJ2-1; 11 bases fit TRBD1. The junction had 4 bases not matched to a gene; V was cut back by 3 bases and J by 9 bases. The CDR3 sequence is 14 residues long. CDR1 is SGHNT and CDR2 is YENEEA in the germline V gene. CDR3 protein: CASSFRGQGGEQFF. The CDR3 nucleotides are TGTGCCAGCAGCTTTAGGGGACAGGGGGGTGAGCAGTTCTTC.

The J gene is TRBJ1-1, the V gene TRBV7-8; D is unclear. The V end was cut by 1 base, the J end by 2 bases, with 8 bases between. This CDR3 is 14 amino acids long. Germline V gene sequence: CDR1 SGHVS, CDR2 FQNEAQ. CDR3 sequence: CASSLVISNTEAFF. The CDR3 DNA sequence: TGTGCCAGCAGCTTAGTAATCAGTAACACTGAAGCTTTCTTT.

The sample holds a few counts of this clone. This rearrangement joins TRBV19 to TRBJ1-4, with 7 bases fitting TRBD1. In germline, CDR1 is LNHDA, CDR2 SQIVND (reference sequence). V was pared by 5 bases and J by 6 bases, with 6 bases of the junction left unmatched. The CDR3 has 14 residues. CDR3 sequence (DNA): TGTGCCAGTAGTGATACAGGGGTGGATGAAAAACTGTTTTTT. This gives the protein CASSDTGVDEKLFF.

This chain connects TRBV29-1 to TRBJ2-2; TRBD1 agrees at 12 bases. This CDR3 comprises 14 residues. The junction had 4 bases not matched to a gene; V was cut back by 5 bases and J by 6 bases. Looked up from germline, CDR1 is SQVTM and CDR2 is ANQGSEA. CDR3 nucleotide sequence: TGCAGCGTTACGGGACAGGGGGCTCCCGGGGAGCTGTTTTTT. Residues: CSVTGQGAPGELFF.

The rearrangement links TRBV27 to TRBJ1-1, with 7 bases lining up with TRBD1. This CDR3 is built from 14 residues. Germline trimming cut 6 bases from V and 2 bases from J; bases unmatched to any gene: 6. Per the germline V gene, CDR1 is MNHEY and CDR2 is SMNVEV (reference sequence). The CDR3 bases are TGTGCCAGCAGCGCCGACAGGGCAAACACTGAAGCTTTCTTT. As protein: CASSADRANTEAFF.

CDR3 loop: CASKGLAVEDEQFF. The CDR3 region has the DNA TGTGCCAGCAAGGGACTAGCCGTGGAGGATGAGCAGTTCTTC. V is TRBV6-5 and J is TRBJ2-1; 9 bases agree with TRBD2. CDR3 length: 14 residues. Germline loops: CDR1 MNHEY, CDR2 SVGAGI. V gave up 7 bases and J gave up 8 bases; unmatched junction bases: 9.

J is TRBJ1-6 and V is TRBV5-6; 10 bases are shared with TRBD1. V lost 4 bases to trimming and J lost 10 bases; unmatched junction nucleotides: 8. Germline CDR1 SGHDT, CDR2 YYEEEE. The CDR3 is made up of 15 amino acids. The CDR3 protein is CASSRDRGLGSPLHF. CDR3 in DNA: TGTGCCAGCAGCCGGGACAGGGGACTTGGGTCACCCCTCCACTTT.

This rearrangement joins TRBV2 to TRBJ2-7, with a possible D match to TRBD1 (6 bases). The CDR3 runs to 13 residues. The germline V gene has CDR1 SNHLY and CDR2 FYNNEI. The V and J ends lost 6 bases and 0 bases respectively, with 9 bases between them. CDR3 DNA: TGTGCCAGCAGCTACAGGGCCTCCTACGAGCAGTACGTC. Translation: CASSYRASYEQYV.

This chain connects TRBV10-1 to TRBJ2-1; TRBD1 matches 7 bases. Germline V gene lookup returns CDR1 WNHNN and CDR2 SYGVQD (reference sequence). Unmatched junction bases numbered 11, after V lost 4 bases and J lost 8 bases. CDR3 length: 15 amino acids. Here the CDR3 reads CASSGGTAPSDEQFF. CDR3 coding DNA: TGCGCCAGCAGTGGAGGGACAGCACCGTCCGATGAGCAGTTCTTC.

The V call is TRBV2, the J call TRBJ2-1, with TRBD2 as a possible D gene (5 bases). CDR3 size: 15 residues. Germline V gene data show CDR1 as SNHLY and CDR2 as FYNNEI. Trimming removed 5 bases at V and 2 bases at J, with 13 bases between. The CDR3 sequence: CASSNKAGTYNEQFF. The CDR3 DNA reads as TGTGCCAGCAGTAATAAAGCCGGGACCTACAATGAGCAGTTCTTC. Drawing the rest from reference TRBV2 and TRBJ2-1, the complete variable domain is EPEVTQTPSHQVTQMGQEVILRCVPISNHLYFYWYRQILGQKVEFLVSFYNNEISEKSEIFDDQFSVERPDGSNFTLKIRSTKLEDSAMYFCASSNKAGTYNEQFFGPGTRLTVL.

To note about this clone: At one of its ends the junction is not consistent with the germline gene, which may arise from a read error. V usage is TRBV2 and J usage is TRBJ2-5, with TRBD2 matching over 14 bases. There are 14 residues in the CDR3. In germline, CDR1 is SNHLY, CDR2 FYNNEI. CDR3 coding DNA: TGTGCCAGCAGTGAATGGACTAGCGGGGGGAATCAACACTTC. Translated, it gives CASSEWTSGGNQHF.

The gene calls are TRBV11-1 and TRBJ2-7, with D possibly matching TRBD2 (6 bases). In germline, CDR1 is SGHAT, CDR2 FQDESV (reference sequence). Trimming stripped 1 base from V and 2 bases from J, with 12 bases between. The CDR3 length is 15 residues. The CDR3 loop is CASSLDSTSTYEQYF. CDR3 in DNA: TGTGCCAGCAGCTTAGATTCCACTAGCACCTACGAGCAGTACTTC.

This chain links TRBV2 with TRBJ1-1; no clear D gene. Germline CDR1 and CDR2: SNHLY and FYNNEI. The CDR3 loop spans 15 amino acids. Trimming stripped 7 bases from V and 1 base from J, with 16 bases between. The CDR3 DNA reads TGTGCCAGCACCACCAGACTGATTAGGAACACTGAAGCTTTCTTT. Its translation: CASTTRLIRNTEAFF.

The chain carries TRBV29-1 and TRBJ1-1; the D is unclear. Germline V gene sequence: CDR1 SQVTM, CDR2 ANQGSEA. The CDR3 is made up of 12 amino acids. V dropped 4 bases and J dropped 4 bases, with 10 bases sitting between them. CDR3 nucleotide sequence: TGCAGCGTTGGGGAGTTGAGCACTGAAGCTTTCTTT. It is translated as CSVGELSTEAFF.

The chain has TRBV27 and TRBJ2-1, with 12 bases identical to TRBD2. Unmatched junction bases numbered 5, after V lost 0 bases and J lost 8 bases. Germline V lookup: CDR1 MNHEY, CDR2 SMNVEV (reference sequence). The CDR3 is made up of 16 amino acids. The CDR3 bases are TGTGCCAGCAGTTTATCGACTAGCGGGAGTTTCTATGAGCAGTTCTTC. Protein product: CASSLSTSGSFYEQFF.

The chain employs TRBV27 and TRBJ2-1, with 9 bases that match TRBD1. The CDR3 is 16 amino acids. Germline CDR1 MNHEY, CDR2 SMNVEV (reference sequence). The ends lost 2 bases at V and 7 bases at J; junction bases unmatched: 9. The CDR3 spells CASSLTGQGFRNEQFF. The CDR3 DNA sequence: TGTGCCAGCAGTTTAACGGGACAGGGTTTTCGGAATGAGCAGTTCTTC.

The chain employs TRBV27 and TRBJ2-3, with TRBD2 identical over 8 bases. The germline V gene encodes CDR1 MNHEY and CDR2 SMNVEV (reference sequence). CDR3 length equals 14 residues. With 5 bases clipped from V and 3 bases from J, the junction kept 4 bases outside the gene matches. The CDR3 sequence: CASSLASGTDTQYF. DNA of the CDR3: TGTGCCAGCAGTCTTGCTAGCGGGACAGATACGCAGTATTTT.

This clone was picked up one time. This sequence joins TRBV19 and TRBJ2-1; tentative D call: TRBD1 (5 bases). The CDR3 extends over 16 amino acids. Germline CDR1 is LNHDA and CDR2 is SQIVND (reference sequence). The V end was cut by 5 bases, the J end by 0 bases, with 14 bases between. The CDR3 is CASSFRTYGSYNEQFF. DNA of the CDR3: TGTGCCAGTAGTTTCCGGACATACGGCTCCTACAATGAGCAGTTCTTC. The whole variable domain, filled in from reference TRBV19 and TRBJ2-1, reads DGGITQSPKYLFRKEGQNVTLSCEQNLNHDAMYWYRQDPGQGLRLIYYSQIVNDFQKGDIAEGYSVSREKKESFPLTVTSAQKNPTAFYLCASSFRTYGSYNEQFFGPGTRLTVL.

This clone has just one count. The rearrangement uses TRBV5-1 and TRBJ2-1; 7 nucleotides match TRBD1. The CDR3 has 12 residues. V gave up 6 bases and J gave up 8 bases; unmatched junction bases: 5. Germline lookup yields CDR1 SGHRS and CDR2 YFSETQ. The chain's CDR3 is CASTGGRDEQFF. The CDR3, as DNA: TGCGCCAGCACAGGGGGACGGGATGAGCAGTTCTTC.

The genes are TRBV7-9 and TRBJ2-1, with TRBD2 identical over 7 bases. The CDR3 spans 13 residues. Trimming at V came to 2 bases and at J to 6 bases, leaving 1 base not matched to a gene. Germline values: CDR1 SEHNR, CDR2 FQNEAQ (reference sequence). CDR3 in amino acids: CASSLRLANEQFF. The CDR3 DNA is TGTGCCAGCAGCTTAAGACTAGCCAATGAGCAGTTCTTC.

The sample holds one count of this clone. The gene calls are TRBV14 and TRBJ1-1, with TRBD1 matching over 7 bases. The CDR3 extends over 16 amino acids. V lost 2 bases, J lost 1 base, and 7 bases stayed unmatched. The germline V gene has CDR1 SGHDN and CDR2 FVKESK. CDR3 nucleotides: TGTGCCAGCAGCCAAAGCTTTGGGACAGCGAACACTGAAGCTTTCTTT. Residues: CASSQSFGTANTEAFF. The entire variable domain, with the rest obtained from reference TRBV14 and TRBJ1-1, is as follows: EAGVTQFPSHSVIEKGQTVTLRCDPISGHDNLYWYRRVMGKEIKFLLHFVKESKQDESGMPNNRFLAERTGGTYSTLKVQPAELEDSGVYFCASSQSFGTANTEAFFGQGTRLTVV.